This T cell receptor beta chain came from a study of CD4 T cells in relation to SARS-CoV-2 and coronaviruses. About the research overall: No peptide or an HIV-1 Nef peptide pool served as negative control. The study, taken as a whole, reports: Approximately 65% of donors had memory CD4+ clonotypes crossrecognizing SARS-CoV-2 and common cold coronavirus spike.

CDR3 length: 15 residues. The V gene end was trimmed by 6 bases and the J gene end by 5 bases; junction bases not matched to a gene: 7. Germline V CDR1 and CDR2: SGHTA, FQGNSA. TCRdb keeps only in-frame clones here, not all; method: immunoSEQ multiplex PCR. This table has approximately 20,000 clones, over 65% appearing once. Remarks on this clone: Its antigen is currently unknown.

The unexposed donors gave CD4+ T cells in about 2011-2018, prior to COVID-19. CD4+ T cells were isolated from the cells after less than 13 days of culture. Unexposed-donor CD4+ T cells were probed with SARS-CoV-2 S/N and four cold-coronavirus spikes, cells permitting. This TCR derives from a human donor in good health. The specimen sequenced was CD4+ T cells from PBMCs, cultured in vitro. The gene calls are TRBV7-2 and TRBJ2-5; the match to TRBD2 covers 12 bases. The CDR3 DNA reads as TGTGCCAGCAGGTCCGGGACTAGCGGGCAGGAGACCCAGTACTTC. Its translation is CASRSGTSGQETQYF.